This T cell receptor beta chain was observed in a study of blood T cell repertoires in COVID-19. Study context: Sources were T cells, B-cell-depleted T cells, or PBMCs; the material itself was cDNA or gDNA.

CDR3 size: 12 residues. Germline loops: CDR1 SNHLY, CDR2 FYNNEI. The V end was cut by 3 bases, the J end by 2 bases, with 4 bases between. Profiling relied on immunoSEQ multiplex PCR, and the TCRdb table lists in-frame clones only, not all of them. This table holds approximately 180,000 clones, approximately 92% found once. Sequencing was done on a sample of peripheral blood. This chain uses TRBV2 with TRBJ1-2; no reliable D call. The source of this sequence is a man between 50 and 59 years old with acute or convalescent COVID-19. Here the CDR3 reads CASSESNYGYTF. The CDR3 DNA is TGTGCCAGCAGTGAGAGCAACTATGGCTACACCTTC.